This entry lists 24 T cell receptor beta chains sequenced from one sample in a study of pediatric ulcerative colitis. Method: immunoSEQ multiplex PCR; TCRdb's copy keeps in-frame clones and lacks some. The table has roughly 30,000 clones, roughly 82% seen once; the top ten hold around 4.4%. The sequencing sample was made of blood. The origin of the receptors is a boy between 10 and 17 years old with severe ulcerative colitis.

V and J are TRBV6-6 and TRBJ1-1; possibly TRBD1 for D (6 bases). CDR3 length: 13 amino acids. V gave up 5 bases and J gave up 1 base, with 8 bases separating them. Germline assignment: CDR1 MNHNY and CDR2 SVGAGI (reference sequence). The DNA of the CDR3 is TGTGCCAGCAGTCCAGGGGAGAACACTGAAGCTTTCTTT. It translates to CASSPGENTEAFF.

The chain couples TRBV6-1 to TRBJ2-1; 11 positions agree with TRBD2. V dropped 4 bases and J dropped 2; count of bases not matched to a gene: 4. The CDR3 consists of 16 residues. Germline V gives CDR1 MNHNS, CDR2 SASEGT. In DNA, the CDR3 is TGTGCCAGCAGTGGTAGCGGGGGGGCCACCTACAATGAGCAGTTCTTC. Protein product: CASSGSGGATYNEQFF.

The CDR3 region is CASSQVPRTYEQYF. In nucleotides, the CDR3 is TGCGCCAGCAGCCAAGTCCCCCGGACCTACGAGCAGTACTTC. The V and J genes are TRBV4-1 and TRBJ2-7; no clear D gene. This CDR3 is 14 amino acids long. Germline V CDR1 and CDR2: MGHRA, YSYEKL. V gave up 1 base and J gave up 2 bases, with 9 bases separating them.

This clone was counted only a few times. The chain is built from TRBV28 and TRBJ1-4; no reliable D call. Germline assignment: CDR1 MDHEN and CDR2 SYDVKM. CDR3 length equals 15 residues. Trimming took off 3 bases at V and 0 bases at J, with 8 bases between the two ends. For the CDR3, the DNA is TGTGCCAGCAGTTTGCGATCAGCAACTAATGAAAAACTGTTTTTT. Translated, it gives CASSLRSATNEKLFF.

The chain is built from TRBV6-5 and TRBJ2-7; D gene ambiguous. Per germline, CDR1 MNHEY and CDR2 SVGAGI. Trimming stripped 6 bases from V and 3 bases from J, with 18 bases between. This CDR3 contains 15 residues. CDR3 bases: TGTGCCAGCAGCCGATGGCAGGTCCTACTCTACGAGCAGTACTTC. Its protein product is CASSRWQVLLYEQYF.

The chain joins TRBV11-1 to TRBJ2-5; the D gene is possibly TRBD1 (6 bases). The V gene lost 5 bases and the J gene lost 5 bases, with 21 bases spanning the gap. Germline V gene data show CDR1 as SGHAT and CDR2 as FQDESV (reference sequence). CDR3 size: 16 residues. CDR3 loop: CASSPRTETVGETQYF. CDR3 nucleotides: TGTGCCAGCAGCCCCCGGACAGAAACCGTGGGCGAGACCCAGTACTTC.

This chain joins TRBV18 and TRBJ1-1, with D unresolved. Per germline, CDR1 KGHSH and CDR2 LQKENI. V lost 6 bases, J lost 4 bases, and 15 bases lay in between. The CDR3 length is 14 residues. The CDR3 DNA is TGTGCCAGCTCGCAAGGGCCGGTGGGCACTGAAGCTTTCTTT. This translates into CASSQGPVGTEAFF.

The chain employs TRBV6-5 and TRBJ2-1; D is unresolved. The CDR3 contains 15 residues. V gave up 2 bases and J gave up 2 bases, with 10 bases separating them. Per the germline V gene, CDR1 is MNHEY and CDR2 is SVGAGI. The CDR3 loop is CASSYAWVTYNEQFF. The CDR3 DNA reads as TGTGCCAGCAGTTACGCGTGGGTGACCTACAATGAGCAGTTCTTC.

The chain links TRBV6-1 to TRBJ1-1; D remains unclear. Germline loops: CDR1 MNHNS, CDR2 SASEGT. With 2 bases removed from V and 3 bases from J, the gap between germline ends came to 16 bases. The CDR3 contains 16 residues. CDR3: CASSEYLVRRDTEAFF. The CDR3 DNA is TGTGCCAGCAGTGAATATCTGGTCAGGAGGGACACTGAAGCTTTCTTT.

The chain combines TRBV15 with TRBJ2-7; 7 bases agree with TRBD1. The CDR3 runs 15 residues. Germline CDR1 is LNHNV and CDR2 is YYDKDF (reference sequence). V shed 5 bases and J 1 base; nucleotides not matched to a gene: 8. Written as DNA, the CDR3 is TGTGCCACCAGCCCGCGTCCGGGACAGTCCTACGAGCAGTACTTC. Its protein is CATSPRPGQSYEQYF.

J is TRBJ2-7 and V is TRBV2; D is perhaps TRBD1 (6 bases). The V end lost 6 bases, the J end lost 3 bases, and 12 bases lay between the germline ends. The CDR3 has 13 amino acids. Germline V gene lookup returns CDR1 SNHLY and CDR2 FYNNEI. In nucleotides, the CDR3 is TGTGCCAGCAGCGCGGACAGTTACTACGAGCAGTACTTC. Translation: CASSADSYYEQYF.

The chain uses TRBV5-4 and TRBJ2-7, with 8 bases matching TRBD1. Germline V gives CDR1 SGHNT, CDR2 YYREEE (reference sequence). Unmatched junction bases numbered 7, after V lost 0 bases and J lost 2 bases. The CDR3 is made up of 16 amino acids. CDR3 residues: CASSLDPGQVTYEQYF. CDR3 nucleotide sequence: TGTGCCAGCAGCTTGGATCCGGGACAGGTAACCTACGAGCAGTACTTC. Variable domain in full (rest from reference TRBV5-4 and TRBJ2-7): ETGVTQSPTHLIKTRGQQVTLRCSSQSGHNTVSWYQQALGQGPQFIFQYYREEENGRGNFPPRFSGLQFPNYSSELNVNALELDDSALYLCASSLDPGQVTYEQYFGPGTRLTVT.

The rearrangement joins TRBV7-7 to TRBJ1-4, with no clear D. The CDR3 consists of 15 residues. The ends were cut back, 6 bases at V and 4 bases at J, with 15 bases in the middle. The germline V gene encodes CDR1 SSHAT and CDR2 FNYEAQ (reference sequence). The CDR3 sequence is CASRKPQDVNEKLFF. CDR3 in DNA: TGTGCCAGCAGAAAACCCCAGGATGTTAATGAAAAACTGTTTTTT. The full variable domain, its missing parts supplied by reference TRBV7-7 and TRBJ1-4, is GAGVSQSPRYKVTKRGQDVTLRCDPISSHATLYWYQQALGQGPEFLTYFNYEAQPDKSGLPSDRFSAERPEGSISTLTIQRTEQRDSAMYRCASRKPQDVNEKLFFGSGTQLSVL.

The DNA for the CDR3 is TGTGCCAGCAGCCTCTCTCGGGACAGGGGTAATTCACCCCTCCACTTT. Its translation is CASSLSRDRGNSPLHF. V usage is TRBV9 and J usage is TRBJ1-6; 10 nucleotides match TRBD1. Germline lookup yields CDR1 SGDLS and CDR2 YYNGEE. The CDR3 contains 16 residues. V was clipped by 4 bases and J by 6 bases; unmatched bases: 7.

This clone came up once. The CDR3 nucleotides read TGTGCCAGCAGCACCTCCGGGACAGATTACGAGCAGTACTTC. As protein: CASSTSGTDYEQYF. The chain uses TRBV9 and TRBJ2-7; 7 bases line up with TRBD1. V was pared by 4 bases and J by 4 bases, with 8 bases of the junction left unmatched. The CDR3 contains 14 residues. The germline CDR1 and CDR2 sequences are SGDLS and YYNGEE.

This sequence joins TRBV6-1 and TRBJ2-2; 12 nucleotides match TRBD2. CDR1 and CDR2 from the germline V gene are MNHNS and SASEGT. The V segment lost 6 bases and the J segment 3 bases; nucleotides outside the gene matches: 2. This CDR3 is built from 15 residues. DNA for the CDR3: TGTGCCAGCAGAGGGACTAGCGGGTACACCGGGGAGCTGTTTTTT. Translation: CASRGTSGYTGELFF.

The DNA for the CDR3 is TGTGCCAGCAGCTCGTGGGGAGAGGGTCGGGAGACCCAGTACTTC. Its protein product is CASSSWGEGRETQYF. The rearrangement joins TRBV11-2 to TRBJ2-5, with D tentatively TRBD2 (5 bases). V was shortened by 4 bases and J by 5 bases, with 17 bases between the two germline ends. CDR3 size: 15 residues. Germline loops: CDR1 SGHAT, CDR2 FQNNGV.

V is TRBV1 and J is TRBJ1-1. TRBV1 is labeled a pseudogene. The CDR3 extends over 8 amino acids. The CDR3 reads CTVREAFF. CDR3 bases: TGCACCGTCCGGGAAGCTTTCTTT.

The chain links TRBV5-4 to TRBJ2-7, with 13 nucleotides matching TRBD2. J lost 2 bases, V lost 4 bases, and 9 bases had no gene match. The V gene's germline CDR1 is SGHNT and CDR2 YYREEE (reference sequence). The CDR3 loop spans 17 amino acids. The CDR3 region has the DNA TGTGCCAGCAGCATTGGGGCTGGGACTAGCGGGGCCTACGAGCAGTACTTC. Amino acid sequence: CASSIGAGTSGAYEQYF.

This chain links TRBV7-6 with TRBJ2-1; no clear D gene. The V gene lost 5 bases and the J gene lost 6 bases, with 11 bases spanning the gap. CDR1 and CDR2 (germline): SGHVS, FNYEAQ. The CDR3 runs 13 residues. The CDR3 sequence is CASSPEWGNEQFF. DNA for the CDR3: TGTGCCAGCAGCCCCGAGTGGGGCAATGAGCAGTTCTTC.

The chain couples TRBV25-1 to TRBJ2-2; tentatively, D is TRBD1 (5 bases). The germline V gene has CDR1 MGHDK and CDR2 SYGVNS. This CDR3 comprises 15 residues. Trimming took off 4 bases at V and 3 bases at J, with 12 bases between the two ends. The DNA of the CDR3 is TGTGCCAGCAGTGTAAGGGGATCGGACACCGGGGAGCTGTTTTTT. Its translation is CASSVRGSDTGELFF.

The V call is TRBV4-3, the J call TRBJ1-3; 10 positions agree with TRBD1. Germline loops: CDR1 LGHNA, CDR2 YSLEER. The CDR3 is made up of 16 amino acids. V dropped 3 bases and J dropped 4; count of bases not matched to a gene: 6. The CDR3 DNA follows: TGCGCCAGCAGCCAGATGACAGGGGGCGGAGGAAACACCATATATTTT. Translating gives CASSQMTGGGGNTIYF.

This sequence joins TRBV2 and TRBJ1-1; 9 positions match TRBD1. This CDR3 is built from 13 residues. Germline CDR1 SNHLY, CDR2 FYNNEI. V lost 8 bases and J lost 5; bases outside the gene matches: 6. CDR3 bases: TGTGCCAGCTGTGGACAGGGGCTGACTGAAGCTTTCTTT. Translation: CASCGQGLTEAFF. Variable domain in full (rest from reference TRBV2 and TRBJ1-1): EPEVTQTPSHQVTQMGQEVILRCVPISNHLYFYWYRQILGQKVEFLVSFYNNEISEKSEIFDDQFSVERPDGSNFTLKIRSTKLEDSAMYFCASCGQGLTEAFFGQGTRLTVV.

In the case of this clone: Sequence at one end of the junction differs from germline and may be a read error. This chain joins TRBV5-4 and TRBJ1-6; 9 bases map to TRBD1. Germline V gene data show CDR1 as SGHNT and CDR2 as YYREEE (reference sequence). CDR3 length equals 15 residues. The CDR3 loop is CASNLQGAYSSPLHF. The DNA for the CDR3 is TGTGCCAGCAACCTACAGGGGGCGTATAGTTCACCCCTCCACTTT.